This passage covers 24 T cell receptor beta chains from one sample sequenced in a study of blood T cell repertoires in COVID-19. Measured with immunoSEQ multiplex PCR; TCRdb has only the in-frame clones, and not every one. The sample records roughly 200,000 clones, around 84% being singletons. The sample taken for sequencing was peripheral blood. These receptors all stem from a man aged 35-49 years with active or convalescent COVID-19.

The chain joins TRBV20-1 to TRBJ2-1; tentatively, D is TRBD2 (7 bases). V shed 3 bases and J shed 2 bases, with 14 bases lying between them. This CDR3 is 15 amino acids long. Germline CDR1 and CDR2: DFQATT and SNEGSKA (reference sequence). As DNA, the CDR3 is TGCAGTGCTAGTGACCCGGGGGGCCCCTACAATGAGCAGTTCTTC. It codes for CSASDPGGPYNEQFF.

The chain has TRBV4-1 and TRBJ2-5; 9 nucleotides match TRBD1. Germline V gene lookup returns CDR1 MGHRA and CDR2 YSYEKL. This CDR3 is built from 13 residues. Losses at the gene ends were 5 bases for V and 4 bases for J; bases not matched to a gene: 2. The CDR3 nucleotides are TGCGCCAGCAGCGGACAGGGGCTAGAGACCCAGTACTTC. This encodes CASSGQGLETQYF.

This clone was seen a single time. This chain links TRBV10-3 with TRBJ1-1; D is possibly TRBD1 (6 bases). This CDR3 comprises 16 residues. Trimming cost V 3 bases and J 6 bases, with 20 bases left between them. Germline values: CDR1 ENHRY, CDR2 SYGVKD. The chain's CDR3 is CAISETPAGAMAEAFF. The CDR3 region has the DNA TGTGCCATCAGTGAAACCCCGGCAGGGGCGATGGCTGAAGCTTTCTTT.

This chain connects TRBV6-5 to TRBJ2-3; 7 bases line up with TRBD2. The J segment lost 4 bases and the V segment lost 10 bases, leaving 14 bases of the junction unmatched. The germline V gene encodes CDR1 MNHEY and CDR2 SVGAGI. The CDR3 spans 15 residues. Written as DNA, the CDR3 is TGTGCCACCACTCCATCACGGGGGGTAGCAGATACGCAGTATTTT. Translated, it gives CATTPSRGVADTQYF.

This clone was recorded only once. The CDR3 region is CASSVHRESSYNSPLHF. The CDR3 DNA is TGTGCCAGCAGCGTTCACAGGGAGAGCTCCTATAATTCACCCCTCCACTTT. This sequence joins TRBV9 and TRBJ1-6, with D possibly TRBD1 on 6 matching bases. The V end was cut by 2 bases, the J end by 0 bases, with 12 bases between. Looked up from germline, CDR1 is SGDLS and CDR2 is YYNGEE. The CDR3 runs 17 residues.

The V and J genes are TRBV13 and TRBJ1-3, with D possibly being TRBD1 (5 bases). Germline V gives CDR1 PRHDT, CDR2 FYEKMQ (reference sequence). V lost 3 bases to trimming and J lost 0 bases, with 9 bases between them. The CDR3 covers 15 residues. The CDR3 loop reads CASSLDMASGNTIYF. CDR3 nucleotide sequence: TGTGCCAGCAGCTTGGACATGGCCTCTGGAAACACCATATATTTT.

This rearrangement joins TRBV18 to TRBJ2-1; D is perhaps TRBD2 (5 bases). Trimming pared 5 bases from V and 7 bases from J, leaving 9 bases between. CDR1 and CDR2 from the germline V gene are KGHSH and LQKENI. CDR3 length: 12 amino acids. CDR3 amino acids: CASSKGANEQFF. The CDR3, as DNA: TGTGCCAGCTCAAAGGGAGCGAATGAGCAGTTCTTC.

V usage is TRBV5-8 and J usage is TRBJ1-5; no clear D. This CDR3 is 13 amino acids long. Trimming removed 1 base from V and 9 bases from J, with 11 bases in between. CDR1 is SGHTS, CDR2 YDEGEE, per germline. CDR3 DNA sequence: TGTGCCAGCAGCTTGACGGGTATTTGGCCCCAGCATTTT. Protein sequence: CASSLTGIWPQHF.

The genes are TRBV21-1 and TRBJ2-1; the D call of TRBD2 is as the table states it, not checked on the DNA. TRBV21-1 is classified as a pseudogene. This CDR3 contains 17 residues. The CDR3 is CASSKEGELAGGRRQFF. CDR3 bases: TGTGCCAGCAGCAAAGAGGGCGAACTAGCGGGGGGGCGTCGGCAGTTCTTC.

This clone was seen only once. The V gene is TRBV4-1, the J gene TRBJ1-2, with D possibly matching TRBD1 (5 bases). This CDR3 spans 15 amino acids. Per germline, CDR1 MGHRA and CDR2 YSYEKL. Trimming removed 4 bases from V and 5 bases from J, with 17 bases in between. CDR3 region: CASSRNTLQEYGYTF. The CDR3 DNA sequence: TGCGCCAGCAGCCGGAATACCCTACAGGAGTATGGCTACACCTTC.

V and J are TRBV3-1 (or the pseudogene TRBV3-2) and TRBJ1-5; the D is unclear. CDR1 and CDR2 from the germline V gene are LGHDT and YNNKEL (reference sequence). This CDR3 spans 13 amino acids. V was pared by 9 bases and J by 4 bases, with 13 bases between. This CDR3 is CASGPAGNQPQHF. CDR3 DNA sequence: TGTGCCAGTGGACCGGCGGGTAATCAGCCCCAGCATTTT.

This chain uses TRBV5-1 with TRBJ1-3; 9 nucleotides agree with TRBD1. The trim removed 3 bases at V and 1 base at J, leaving 5 bases unmatched. Germline V gives CDR1 SGHRS, CDR2 YFSETQ. The CDR3 contains 16 residues. The CDR3 region has the DNA TGCGCCAGCAGCTGGGGACAGGGACGGTCTGGAAACACCATATATTTT. Protein: CASSWGQGRSGNTIYF. Variable domain in full (rest from reference TRBV5-1 and TRBJ1-3): KAGVTQTPRYLIKTRGQQVTLSCSPISGHRSVSWYQQTPGQGLQFLFEYFSETQRNKGNFPGRFSGRQFSNSRSEMNVSTLELGDSALYLCASSWGQGRSGNTIYFGEGSWLTVV.

This clone was recorded once. V usage is TRBV9 and J usage is TRBJ2-3; D is unresolved. The V end lost 3 bases, the J end lost 7 bases, and 12 bases lay between the germline ends. The CDR3 sequence is 13 residues long. Germline lookup yields CDR1 SGDLS and CDR2 YYNGEE. The CDR3 DNA is TGTGCCAGCAGCGCCCCCCCTTTGTATACGCAGTATTTT. This sequence encodes CASSAPPLYTQYF.

The chain combines TRBV30 with TRBJ1-2; possible D gene TRBD1, 6 bases. V dropped 5 bases and J dropped 9 bases, with 19 bases sitting between them. This CDR3 is 13 amino acids long. Germline loops: CDR1 GTSNPN, CDR2 SVGIG (reference sequence). In nucleotides, the CDR3 is TGTGCCTGGGGGTCGCTGGACAGTGGGCGCTACACCTTC. Residues: CAWGSLDSGRYTF. Full variable domain (missing parts from reference TRBV30 and TRBJ1-2): SQTIHQWPATLVQPVGSPLSLECTVEGTSNPNLYWYRQAAGRGLQLLFYSVGIGQISSEVPQNLSASRPQDRQFILSSKKLLLSDSGFYLCAWGSLDSGRYTFGSGTRLTVV.

CDR3 DNA sequence: TGTGCCAGCAGCTTTCAGGGGATCAACGAGCAGTACTTC. This encodes CASSFQGINEQYF. The chain combines TRBV7-9 with TRBJ2-7; D is perhaps TRBD1 (6 bases). This CDR3 spans 13 amino acids. The germline V and J ends were trimmed by 3 bases and 5 bases, with 11 bases remaining between them. CDR1 and CDR2 (germline): SEHNR, FQNEAQ (reference sequence).

The chain employs TRBV28 and TRBJ2-5, with 7 bases that match TRBD2. Germline V gives CDR1 MDHEN, CDR2 SYDVKM. With 5 bases clipped from V and 4 bases from J, the junction kept 10 bases outside the gene matches. This CDR3 is built from 15 residues. CDR3 protein: CASSISMGGGETQYF. Here the CDR3 DNA reads TGTGCCAGCAGTATTTCTATGGGGGGGGGAGAGACCCAGTACTTC.

The genes are TRBV5-4 and TRBJ2-3; TRBD1 matches 7 bases. The CDR3 consists of 13 residues. With 4 bases clipped from V and 4 bases from J, the junction kept 3 bases outside the gene matches. Germline V gives CDR1 SGHNT, CDR2 YYREEE (reference sequence). CDR3 protein: CASSPGQADTQYF. For the CDR3, the DNA is TGTGCCAGCAGCCCCGGACAGGCAGATACGCAGTATTTT.

This chain joins TRBV2 and TRBJ1-6, with 10 bases fitting TRBD1. This CDR3 has 14 amino acids. Germline CDR1 SNHLY, CDR2 FYNNEI. V was pared by 8 bases and J by 15 bases, with 13 bases of the junction left unmatched. The CDR3 is CASQPGTGAPRLHF. For the CDR3, the DNA is TGTGCCAGCCAGCCTGGGACAGGGGCCCCCCGCCTCCACTTT.

The V call is TRBV27, the J call TRBJ1-2; TRBD1 matches 7 bases. This CDR3 contains 16 residues. The V gene end was trimmed by 4 bases and the J gene end by 0 bases; junction bases not matched to a gene: 8. The germline gives CDR1 MNHEY, CDR2 SMNVEV (reference sequence). The CDR3 nucleotides read TGTGCCAGCAGTTCCTCAGGGACAGCCTCTAACTATGGCTACACCTTC. The encoded protein is CASSSSGTASNYGYTF.

The CDR3 DNA follows: TGTGCCAGCAGCAAAAGGGGAAGCACTGAAGCTTTCTTT. This gives the protein CASSKRGSTEAFF. The chain is built from TRBV3-1 (or the pseudogene TRBV3-2) and TRBJ1-1, with D possibly matching TRBD1 (5 bases). Germline V gene sequence: CDR1 LGHDT, CDR2 YNNKEL (reference sequence). The V gene lost 5 bases and the J gene lost 4 bases, with 11 bases spanning the gap. The CDR3 contains 13 residues.

V and J are TRBV12-5 and TRBJ2-3; TRBD2 might be the D (6 bases). With 6 bases removed from V and 9 bases from J, the gap between germline ends came to 13 bases. Germline V gene sequence: CDR1 LGHNT, CDR2 FRNRAP. The length of the CDR3 is 12 residues. CDR3: CASGLTGETQYF. The CDR3 DNA is TGTGCTAGTGGGCTGACGGGGGAGACGCAGTATTTT.

The J gene is TRBJ1-3, the V gene TRBV7-8, with TRBD1 matching over 8 bases. Per germline, CDR1 SGHVS and CDR2 FQNEAQ. CDR3 length: 15 amino acids. Trimming took 5 bases from V and 7 from J; bases not matched to a gene: 10. CDR3 in DNA: TGTGCCAGCAGCCCCCGGGACAGGAGTGGTAACACCATATATTTT. It encodes CASSPRDRSGNTIYF.

The chain links TRBV3-1 (or the pseudogene TRBV3-2) to TRBJ1-4, with TRBD1 as a possible D gene (5 bases). There are 15 residues in the CDR3. The germline CDR1 and CDR2 sequences are LGHDT and YNNKEL (reference sequence). The germline V and J ends were trimmed by 3 bases and 8 bases, with 16 bases remaining between them. CDR3 sequence: CASSQDRHRREKLFF. CDR3 DNA: TGTGCCAGCAGCCAGGACCGCCACAGGCGCGAAAAACTGTTTTTT.

The chain links TRBV2 to TRBJ1-1, with no clear D. Germline values: CDR1 SNHLY, CDR2 FYNNEI. V was pared by 2 bases and J by 1 base, with 8 bases between. The CDR3 consists of 14 residues. The CDR3 region has the DNA TGTGCCAGCAGTGAACTCGGAGGGAACACTGAAGCTTTCTTT. This sequence encodes CASSELGGNTEAFF.